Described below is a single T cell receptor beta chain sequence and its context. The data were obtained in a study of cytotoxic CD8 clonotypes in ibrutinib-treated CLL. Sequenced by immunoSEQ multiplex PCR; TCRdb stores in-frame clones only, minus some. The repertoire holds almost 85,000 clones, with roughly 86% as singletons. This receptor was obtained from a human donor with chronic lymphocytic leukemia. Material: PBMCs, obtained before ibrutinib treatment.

The CDR3: CASSGGGPYNEQFF. CDR3 nucleotides: TGTGCCAGCAGCGGGGGCGGTCCGTACAATGAGCAGTTCTTC. J is TRBJ2-1 and V is TRBV9; D perhaps matches TRBD1 (5 bases). Germline CDR1 and CDR2: SGDLS and YYNGEE. The V gene lost 3 bases and the J gene lost 4 bases, with 11 bases spanning the gap. This CDR3 is 14 amino acids long.